The present T cell receptor beta chain was sequenced within a study of regulatory T cells in long-lasting Graves disease. The time point was: persistent/refractory GD, antithyroid drugs over 5 years with positive TRAb. Extracted PBMC RNA gave rise to the TCR library. TCR beta libraries were built with iRepertoire HTBI primers and Arm-PCR of CDR3 regions. Each CDR3 protein is one row after TCRdb ran MiXCR on the multiplex PCR reads. The sample shows fewer than 400,000 distinct CDR3 sequences, around 21% of them seen only once. The CDR3 length is 15 residues. Germline V gene data show CDR1 as MNHEY and CDR2 as SVGAGI. Trimming shortened V by 0 bases and J by 2 bases, and 11 bases separated the two germline ends.

Sequencing was performed on peripheral blood mononuclear cells (PBMCs), taken when the disease was refractory, from a patient treated with antithyroid drugs. The chain uses TRBV6-5 and TRBJ2-7; tentative D call: TRBD2 (6 bases). This TCR was recovered from a female donor with Graves disease. CDR3 protein: CASSYSGSGPYEQYF. CDR3 coding DNA: TGTGCCAGCAGTTACTCGGGTAGCGGACCCTACGAGCAGTACTTC.